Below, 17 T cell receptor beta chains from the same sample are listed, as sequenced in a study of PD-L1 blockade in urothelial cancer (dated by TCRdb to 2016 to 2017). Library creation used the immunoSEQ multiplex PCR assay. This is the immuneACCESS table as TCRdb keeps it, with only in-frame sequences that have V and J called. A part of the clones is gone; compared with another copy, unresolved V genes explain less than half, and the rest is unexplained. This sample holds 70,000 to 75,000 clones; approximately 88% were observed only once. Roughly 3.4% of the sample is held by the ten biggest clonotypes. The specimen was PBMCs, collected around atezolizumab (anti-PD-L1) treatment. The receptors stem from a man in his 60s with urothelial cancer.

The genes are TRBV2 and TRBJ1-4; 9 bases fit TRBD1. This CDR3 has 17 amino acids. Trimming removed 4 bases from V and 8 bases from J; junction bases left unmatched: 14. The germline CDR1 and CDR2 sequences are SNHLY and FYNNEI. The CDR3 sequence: CASSGPGQGRLREKLFF. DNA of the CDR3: TGTGCCAGCAGTGGACCGGGACAGGGAAGATTAAGAGAAAAACTGTTTTTT.

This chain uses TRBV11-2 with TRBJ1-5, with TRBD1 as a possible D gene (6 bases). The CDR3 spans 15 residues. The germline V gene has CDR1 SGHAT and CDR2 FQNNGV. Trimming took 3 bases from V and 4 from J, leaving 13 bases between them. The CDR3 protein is CASSLDGQWNQPQHF. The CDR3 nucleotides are TGTGCCAGCAGCTTGGATGGACAGTGGAATCAGCCCCAGCATTTT.

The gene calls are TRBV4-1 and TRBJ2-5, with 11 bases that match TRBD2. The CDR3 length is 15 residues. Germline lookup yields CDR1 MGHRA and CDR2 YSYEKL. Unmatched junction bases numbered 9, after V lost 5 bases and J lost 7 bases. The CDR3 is CASSGVAGGPVTQYF. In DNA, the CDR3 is TGCGCCAGCAGCGGAGTAGCGGGGGGGCCAGTGACCCAGTACTTC.

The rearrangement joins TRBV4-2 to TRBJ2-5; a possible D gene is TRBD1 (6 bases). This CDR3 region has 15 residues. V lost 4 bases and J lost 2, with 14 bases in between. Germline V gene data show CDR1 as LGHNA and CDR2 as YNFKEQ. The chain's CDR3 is CASSPSRDKQETQYF. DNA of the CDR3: TGTGCCAGCAGCCCGTCCCGGGACAAACAAGAGACCCAGTACTTC.

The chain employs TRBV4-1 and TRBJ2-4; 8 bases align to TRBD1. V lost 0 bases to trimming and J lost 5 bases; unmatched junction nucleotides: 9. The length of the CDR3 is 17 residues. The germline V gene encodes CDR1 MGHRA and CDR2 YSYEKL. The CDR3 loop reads CASSQDLQGVTENIQYF. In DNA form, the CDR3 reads TGCGCCAGCAGCCAAGACCTACAGGGGGTGACGGAAAACATTCAGTACTTC.

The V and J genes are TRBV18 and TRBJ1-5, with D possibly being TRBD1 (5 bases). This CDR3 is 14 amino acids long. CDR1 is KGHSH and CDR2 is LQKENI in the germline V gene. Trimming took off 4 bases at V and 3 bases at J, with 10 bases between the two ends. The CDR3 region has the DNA TGTGCCAGCTCACTCTACAGGTACAATCAGCCCCAGCATTTT. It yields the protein CASSLYRYNQPQHF.

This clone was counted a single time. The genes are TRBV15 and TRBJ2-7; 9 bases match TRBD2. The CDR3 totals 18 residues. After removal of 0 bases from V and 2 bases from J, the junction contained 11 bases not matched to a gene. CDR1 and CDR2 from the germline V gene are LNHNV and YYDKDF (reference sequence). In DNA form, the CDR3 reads TGTGCCACCAGCAGAGATCCTCCATTAGCTAGCGGGGCCTACGAGCAGTACTTC. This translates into CATSRDPPLASGAYEQYF.

Written as DNA, the CDR3 is TGCGCCAGCAGCCTCGGGACAGGCCATTACGAGCAGTACTTC. Protein product: CASSLGTGHYEQYF. J is TRBJ2-7 and V is TRBV5-1, with TRBD1 identical over 8 bases. The germline gives CDR1 SGHRS, CDR2 YFSETQ. The CDR3 has 14 residues. Unmatched junction bases numbered 7, after V lost 4 bases and J lost 4 bases.

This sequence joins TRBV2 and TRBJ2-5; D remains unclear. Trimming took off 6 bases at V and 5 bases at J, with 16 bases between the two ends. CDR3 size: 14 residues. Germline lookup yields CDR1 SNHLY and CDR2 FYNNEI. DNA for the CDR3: TGTGCCAGCAGACTACAACGACGGTCGGAGACCCAGTACTTC. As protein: CASRLQRRSETQYF.

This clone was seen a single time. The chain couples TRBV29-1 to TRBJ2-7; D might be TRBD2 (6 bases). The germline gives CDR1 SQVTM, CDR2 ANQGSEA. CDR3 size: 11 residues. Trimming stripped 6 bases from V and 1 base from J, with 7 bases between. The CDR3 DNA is TGCAGCGTCGGGGGATCCTACGAGCAGTACTTC. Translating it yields CSVGGSYEQYF.

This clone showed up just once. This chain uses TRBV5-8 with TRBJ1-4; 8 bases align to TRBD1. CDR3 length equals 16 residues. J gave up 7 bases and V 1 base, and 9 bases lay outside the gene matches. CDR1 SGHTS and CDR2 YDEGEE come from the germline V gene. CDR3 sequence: CASSLPRTGRSEKLFF. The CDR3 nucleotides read TGTGCCAGCAGCTTGCCACGGACAGGGAGGAGTGAAAAACTGTTTTTT.

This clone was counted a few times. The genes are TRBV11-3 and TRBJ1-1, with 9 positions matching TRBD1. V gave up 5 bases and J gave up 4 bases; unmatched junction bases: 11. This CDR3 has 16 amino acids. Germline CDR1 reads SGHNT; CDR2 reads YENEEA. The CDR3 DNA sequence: TGTGCCAGCAGCGTGGGGACAGGGAAAACTCTCACTGAAGCTTTCTTT. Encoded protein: CASSVGTGKTLTEAFF. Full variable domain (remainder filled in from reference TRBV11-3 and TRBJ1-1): EAGVVQSPRYKIIEKKQPVAFWCNPISGHNTLYWYLQNLGQGPELLIRYENEEAVDDSQLPKDRFSAERLKGVDSTLKIQPAELGDSAVYLCASSVGTGKTLTEAFFGQGTRLTVV.

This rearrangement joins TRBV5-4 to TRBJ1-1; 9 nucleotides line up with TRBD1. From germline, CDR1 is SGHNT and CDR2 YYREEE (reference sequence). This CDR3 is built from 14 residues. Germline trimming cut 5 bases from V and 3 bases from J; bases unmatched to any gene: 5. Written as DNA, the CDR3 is TGTGCCAGCAGGCGGGGACAGGGCTACACTGAAGCTTTCTTT. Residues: CASRRGQGYTEAFF.

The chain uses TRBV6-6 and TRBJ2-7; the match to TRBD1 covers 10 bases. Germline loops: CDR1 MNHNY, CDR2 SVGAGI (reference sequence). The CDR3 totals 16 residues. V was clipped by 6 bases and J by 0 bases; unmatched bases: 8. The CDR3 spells CASSETGGHSSYEQYF. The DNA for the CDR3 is TGTGCCAGCAGCGAGACAGGGGGCCATAGCTCCTACGAGCAGTACTTC.

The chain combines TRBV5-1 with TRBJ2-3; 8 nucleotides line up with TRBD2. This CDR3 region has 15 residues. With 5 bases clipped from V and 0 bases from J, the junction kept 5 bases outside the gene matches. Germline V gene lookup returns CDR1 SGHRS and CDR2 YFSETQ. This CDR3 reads CASRSGGSSTDTQYF. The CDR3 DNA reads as TGCGCCAGCAGGAGCGGGGGTTCTAGCACAGATACGCAGTATTTT.

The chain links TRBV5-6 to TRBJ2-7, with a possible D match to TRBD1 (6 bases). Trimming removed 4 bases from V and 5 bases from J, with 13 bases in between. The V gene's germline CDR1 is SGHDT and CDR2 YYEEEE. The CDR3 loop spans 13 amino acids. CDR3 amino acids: CASSNYRVHEQYF. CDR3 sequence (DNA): TGTGCCAGCAGCAATTACAGGGTCCACGAGCAGTACTTC.

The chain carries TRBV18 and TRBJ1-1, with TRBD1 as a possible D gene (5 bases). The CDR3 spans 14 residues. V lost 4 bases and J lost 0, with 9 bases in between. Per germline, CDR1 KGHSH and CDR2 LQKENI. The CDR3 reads CASSLAGMNTEAFF. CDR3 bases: TGTGCCAGCTCACTTGCAGGGATGAACACTGAAGCTTTCTTT. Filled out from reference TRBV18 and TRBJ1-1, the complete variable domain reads NAGVMQNPRHLVRRRGQEARLRCSPMKGHSHVYWYRQLPEEGLKFMVYLQKENIIDESGMPKERFSAEFPKEGPSILRIQQVVRGDSAAYFCASSLAGMNTEAFFGQGTRLTVV.